These 5 T cell receptor beta chains were sequenced from one sample in a study of neurological immune-mediated disorders. MiXCR, run by TCRdb on the 5' RACE reads, gives a single entry per CDR3 protein. The table lists about 87,000 distinct CDR3 sequences, under 4.5% of them singletons. Sequencing was done on a sample of PBMCs. These receptors all come from a woman between 45 and 65 years old with multiple sclerosis.

There are many counts of this clonotype. The CDR3 DNA is TGTGCCAGCAGTTACGAGGGTCAGTATGGCTACACCTTC. Protein sequence: CASSYEGQYGYTF. V is TRBV6-2 or TRBV6-3 and J is TRBJ1-2; unclear D gene. V was clipped by 2 bases and J by 5 bases, with 9 bases between them. CDR1 is MNHEY, CDR2 SVGEGT, per germline. CDR3 length: 13 residues.

This clonotype was counted many times. The chain recombines TRBV7-6 with TRBJ2-5; TRBD2 aligns across 10 bases. The CDR3 covers 14 residues. The V gene end was trimmed by 4 bases and the J gene end by 3 bases; junction bases not matched to a gene: 2. Germline assignment: CDR1 SGHVS and CDR2 FNYEAQ. Written as DNA, the CDR3 is TGTGCCAGCAGCTCTACTAGCGGGGAAGAGACCCAGTACTTC. Protein sequence: CASSSTSGEETQYF.

This clonotype came up many times. V is TRBV4-2 and J is TRBJ2-7; D remains ambiguous. Germline-derived CDR1 and CDR2 are LGHNA and YNFKEQ. The V end lost 2 bases, the J end lost 4 bases, and 12 bases lay between the germline ends. This CDR3 has 14 amino acids. CDR3 amino acids: CASSQRIDQYEQYF. CDR3 DNA: TGTGCCAGCAGCCAACGGATCGATCAGTACGAGCAGTACTTC.

In its sample, this clonotype was seen many times. The rearrangement links TRBV9 to TRBJ1-2, with 10 bases lining up with TRBD1. The germline V gene has CDR1 SGDLS and CDR2 YYNGEE. V trimming: 6 bases; J trimming: 2 bases; junction bases outside the gene matches: 4. This CDR3 contains 14 residues. In nucleotides, the CDR3 is TGTGCCAGCACCAGACAGGGGGCCAACTATGGCTACACCTTC. Amino acids: CASTRQGANYGYTF.

This clonotype has a count of ten or more. The CDR3 region is CASSGGIQETQYF. The CDR3, as DNA: TGTGCCAGCAGTGGTGGGATACAAGAGACCCAGTACTTC. The rearrangement uses TRBV7-3 and TRBJ2-5; D is ambiguous. Trimming shortened V by 6 bases and J by 2 bases, and 10 bases separated the two germline ends. Looked up from germline, CDR1 is SGHTA and CDR2 is FQGTGA. The CDR3 spans 13 residues. The full variable domain, rest sourced from reference TRBV7-3 and TRBJ2-5, is GAGVSQTPSNKVTEKGKYVELRCDPISGHTALYWYRQSLGQGPEFLIYFQGTGAADDSGLPNDRFFAVRPEGSVSTLKIQRTERGDSAVYLCASSGGIQETQYFGPGTRLLVL.